These 2 T cell receptor beta chains share one sample of origin, sequenced in a study of cytomegalovirus exposure and HLA in healthy donors. Sequencing was performed with immunoSEQ multiplex PCR; in TCRdb, only in-frame clones are kept and a portion is missing. Among more than 95,000 clones listed, approximately 92% were seen once. Sequencing input: PBMCs. The receptors originated from a woman between 18 and 29 years old in good health and CMV-seronegative.

The chain combines TRBV11-2 with TRBJ2-5; 12 bases agree with TRBD2. CDR1 is SGHAT and CDR2 is FQNNGV in the germline V gene. CDR3 length: 16 amino acids. J gave up 2 bases and V 5 bases, and 6 bases lay outside the gene matches. The CDR3 bases are TGTGCCAGCAGCCAGACGACTAGCGGGGGTCAAGAGACCCAGTACTTC. Translating it yields CASSQTTSGGQETQYF.

This chain links TRBV9 with TRBJ1-4, with 7 positions matching TRBD1. The CDR3 has 16 amino acids. Trimming cost V 0 bases and J 0 bases; bases outside gene matches: 2. The germline CDR1 and CDR2 sequences are SGDLS and YYNGEE. The CDR3 loop reads CASSVAGTATNEKLFF. The CDR3 region has the DNA TGTGCCAGCAGCGTAGCGGGGACAGCAACTAATGAAAAACTGTTTTTT.